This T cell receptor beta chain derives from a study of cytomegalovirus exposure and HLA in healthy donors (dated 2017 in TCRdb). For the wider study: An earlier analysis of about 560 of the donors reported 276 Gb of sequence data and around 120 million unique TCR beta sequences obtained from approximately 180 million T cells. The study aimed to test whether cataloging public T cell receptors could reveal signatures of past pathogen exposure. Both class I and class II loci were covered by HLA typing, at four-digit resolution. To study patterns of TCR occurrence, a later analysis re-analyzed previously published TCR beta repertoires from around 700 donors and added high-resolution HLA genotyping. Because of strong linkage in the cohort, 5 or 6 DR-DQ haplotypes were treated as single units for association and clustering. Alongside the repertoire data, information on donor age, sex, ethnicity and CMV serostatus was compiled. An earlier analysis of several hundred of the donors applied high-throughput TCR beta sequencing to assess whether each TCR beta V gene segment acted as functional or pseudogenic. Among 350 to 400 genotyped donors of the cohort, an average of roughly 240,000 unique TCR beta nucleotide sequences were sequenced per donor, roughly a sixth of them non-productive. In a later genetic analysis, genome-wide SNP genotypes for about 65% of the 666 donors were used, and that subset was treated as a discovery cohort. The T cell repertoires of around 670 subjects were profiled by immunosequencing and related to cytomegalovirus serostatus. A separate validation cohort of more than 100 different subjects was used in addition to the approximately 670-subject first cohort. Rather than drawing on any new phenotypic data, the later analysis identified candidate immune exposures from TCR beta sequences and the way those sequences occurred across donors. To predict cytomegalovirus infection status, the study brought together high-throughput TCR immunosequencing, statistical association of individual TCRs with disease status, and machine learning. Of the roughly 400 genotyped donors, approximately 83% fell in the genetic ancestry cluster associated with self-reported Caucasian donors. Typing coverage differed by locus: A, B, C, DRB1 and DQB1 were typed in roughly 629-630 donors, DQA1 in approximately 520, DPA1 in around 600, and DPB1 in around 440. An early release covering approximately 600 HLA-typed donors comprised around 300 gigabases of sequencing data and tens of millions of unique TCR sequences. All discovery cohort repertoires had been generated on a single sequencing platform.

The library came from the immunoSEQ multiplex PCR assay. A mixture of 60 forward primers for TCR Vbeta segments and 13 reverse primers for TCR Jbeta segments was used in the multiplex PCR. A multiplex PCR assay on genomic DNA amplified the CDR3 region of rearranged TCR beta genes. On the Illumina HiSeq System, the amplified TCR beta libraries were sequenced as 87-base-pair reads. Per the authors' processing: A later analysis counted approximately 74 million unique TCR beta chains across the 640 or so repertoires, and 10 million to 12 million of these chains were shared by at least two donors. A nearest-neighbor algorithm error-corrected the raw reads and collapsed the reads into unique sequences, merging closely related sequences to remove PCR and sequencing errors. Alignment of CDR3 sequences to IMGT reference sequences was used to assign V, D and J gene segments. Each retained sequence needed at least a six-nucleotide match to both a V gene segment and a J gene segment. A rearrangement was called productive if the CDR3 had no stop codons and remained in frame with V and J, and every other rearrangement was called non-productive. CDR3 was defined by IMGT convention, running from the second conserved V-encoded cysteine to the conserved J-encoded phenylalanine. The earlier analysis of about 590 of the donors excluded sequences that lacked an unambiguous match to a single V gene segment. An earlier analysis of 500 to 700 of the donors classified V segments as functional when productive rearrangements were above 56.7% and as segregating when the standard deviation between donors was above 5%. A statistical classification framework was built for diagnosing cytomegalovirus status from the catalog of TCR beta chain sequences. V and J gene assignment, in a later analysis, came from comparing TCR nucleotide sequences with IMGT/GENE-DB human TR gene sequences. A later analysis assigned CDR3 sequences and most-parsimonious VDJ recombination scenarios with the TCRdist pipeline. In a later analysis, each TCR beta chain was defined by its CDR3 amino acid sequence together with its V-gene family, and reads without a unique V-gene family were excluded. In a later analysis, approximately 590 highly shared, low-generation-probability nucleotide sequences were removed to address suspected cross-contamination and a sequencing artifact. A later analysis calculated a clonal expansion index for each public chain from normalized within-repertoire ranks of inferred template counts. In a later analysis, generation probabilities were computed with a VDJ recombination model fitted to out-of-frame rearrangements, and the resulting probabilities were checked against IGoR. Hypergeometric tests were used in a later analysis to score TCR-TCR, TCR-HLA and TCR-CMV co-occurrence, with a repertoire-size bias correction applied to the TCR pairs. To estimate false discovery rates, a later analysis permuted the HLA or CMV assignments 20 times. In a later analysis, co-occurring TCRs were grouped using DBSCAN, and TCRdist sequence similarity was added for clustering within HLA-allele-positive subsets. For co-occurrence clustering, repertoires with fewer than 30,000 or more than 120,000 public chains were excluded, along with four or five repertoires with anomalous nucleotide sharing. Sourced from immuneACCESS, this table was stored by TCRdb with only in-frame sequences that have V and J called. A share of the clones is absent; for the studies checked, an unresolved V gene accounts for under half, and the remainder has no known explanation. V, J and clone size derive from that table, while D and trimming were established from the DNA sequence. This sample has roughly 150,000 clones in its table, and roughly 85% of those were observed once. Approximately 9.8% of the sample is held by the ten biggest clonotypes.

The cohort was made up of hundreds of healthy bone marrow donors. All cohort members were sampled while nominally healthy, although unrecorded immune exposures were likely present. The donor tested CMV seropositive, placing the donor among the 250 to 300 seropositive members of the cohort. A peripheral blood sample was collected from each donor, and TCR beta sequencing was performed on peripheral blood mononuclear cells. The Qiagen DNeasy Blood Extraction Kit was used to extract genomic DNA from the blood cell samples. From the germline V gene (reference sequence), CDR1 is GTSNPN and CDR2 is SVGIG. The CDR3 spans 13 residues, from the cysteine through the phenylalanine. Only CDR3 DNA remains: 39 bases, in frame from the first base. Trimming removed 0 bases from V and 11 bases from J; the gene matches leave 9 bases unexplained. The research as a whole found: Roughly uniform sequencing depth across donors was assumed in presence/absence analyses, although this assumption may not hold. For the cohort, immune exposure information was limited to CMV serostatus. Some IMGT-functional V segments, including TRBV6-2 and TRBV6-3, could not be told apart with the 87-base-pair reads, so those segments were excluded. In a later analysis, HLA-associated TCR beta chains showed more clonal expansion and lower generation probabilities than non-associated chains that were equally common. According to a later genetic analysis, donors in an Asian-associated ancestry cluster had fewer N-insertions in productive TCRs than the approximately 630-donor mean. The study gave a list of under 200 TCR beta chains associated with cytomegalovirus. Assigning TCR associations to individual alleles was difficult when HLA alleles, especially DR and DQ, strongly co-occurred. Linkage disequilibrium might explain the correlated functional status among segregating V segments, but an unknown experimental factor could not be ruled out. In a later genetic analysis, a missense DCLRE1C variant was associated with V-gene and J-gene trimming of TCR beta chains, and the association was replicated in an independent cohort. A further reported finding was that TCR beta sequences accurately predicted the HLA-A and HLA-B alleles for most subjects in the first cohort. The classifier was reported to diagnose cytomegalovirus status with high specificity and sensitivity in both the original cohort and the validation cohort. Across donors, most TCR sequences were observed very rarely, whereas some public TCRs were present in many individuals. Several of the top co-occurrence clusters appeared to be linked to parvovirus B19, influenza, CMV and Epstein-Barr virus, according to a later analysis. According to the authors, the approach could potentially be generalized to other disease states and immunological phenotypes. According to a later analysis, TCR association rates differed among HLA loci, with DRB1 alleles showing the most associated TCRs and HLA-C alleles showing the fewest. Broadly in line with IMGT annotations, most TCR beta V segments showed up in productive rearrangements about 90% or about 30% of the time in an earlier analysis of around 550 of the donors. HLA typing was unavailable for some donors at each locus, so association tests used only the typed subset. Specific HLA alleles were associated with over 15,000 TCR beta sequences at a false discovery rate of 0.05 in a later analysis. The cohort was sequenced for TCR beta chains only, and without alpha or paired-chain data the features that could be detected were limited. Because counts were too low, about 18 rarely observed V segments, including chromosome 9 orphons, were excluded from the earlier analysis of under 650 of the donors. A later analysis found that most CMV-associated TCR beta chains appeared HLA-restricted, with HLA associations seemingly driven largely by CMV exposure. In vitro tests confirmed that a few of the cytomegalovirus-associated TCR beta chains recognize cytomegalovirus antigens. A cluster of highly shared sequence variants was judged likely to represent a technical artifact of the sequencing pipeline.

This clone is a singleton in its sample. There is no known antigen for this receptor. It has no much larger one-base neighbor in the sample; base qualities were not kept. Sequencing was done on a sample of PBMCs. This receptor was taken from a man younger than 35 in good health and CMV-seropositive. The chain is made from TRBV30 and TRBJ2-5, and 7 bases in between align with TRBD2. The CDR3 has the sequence CAWSVGGFGEQYF. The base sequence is TGTGCCTGGAGTGTCGGGGGGTTTGGGGAGCAGTACTTC.